One sample yielded the 25 T cell receptor beta chains listed below, sequenced in a study of blood T cell repertoires in COVID-19. Only in-frame clones appear in the TCRdb table, and some are missing; sequencing was by immunoSEQ multiplex PCR. Here the sample spans 250,000 to 300,000 clones, around 90% being singletons. Material for sequencing was peripheral blood. The receptors stem from a man in his forties or fifties with acute or convalescent COVID-19.

The rearrangement uses TRBV30 and TRBJ1-1; the match to TRBD1 covers 8 bases. J was trimmed by 4 bases and V by 3 bases; bases with no gene match: 4. The CDR3 runs 13 residues. Germline loops: CDR1 GTSNPN, CDR2 SVGIG (reference sequence). Here the CDR3 reads CAWSAGGGTEAFF. CDR3 in DNA: TGTGCCTGGAGCGCAGGGGGCGGCACTGAAGCTTTCTTT.

This rearrangement joins TRBV18 to TRBJ1-4; D possibly corresponds to TRBD1 (6 bases). Per germline, CDR1 KGHSH and CDR2 LQKENI. This CDR3 is built from 13 residues. With 5 bases removed from V and 7 bases from J, the gap between germline ends came to 11 bases. Written as DNA, the CDR3 is TGTGCCAGCTCAGCAGGGGCGGGTGAAAAACTGTTTTTT. It codes for CASSAGAGEKLFF. Full variable domain (outside the CDR3, taken from reference TRBV18 and TRBJ1-4): NAGVMQNPRHLVRRRGQEARLRCSPMKGHSHVYWYRQLPEEGLKFMVYLQKENIIDESGMPKERFSAEFPKEGPSILRIQQVVRGDSAAYFCASSAGAGEKLFFGSGTQLSVL.

The V call is TRBV5-5, the J call TRBJ2-1; a weak D match, TRBD2 (5 bases). Germline V lookup: CDR1 SGHKS, CDR2 YYEKEE (reference sequence). The CDR3 totals 15 residues. Trimming pared 0 bases from V and 4 bases from J, leaving 11 bases between. In DNA form, the CDR3 reads TGTGCCAGCAGCTTGGAATGGACTGCGTACAATGAGCAGTTCTTC. It yields the protein CASSLEWTAYNEQFF.

The chain is built from TRBV24-1 and TRBJ2-5; D is uncertain. This CDR3 region has 15 residues. The germline V gene has CDR1 KGHDR and CDR2 SFDVKD. With 2 bases removed from V and 4 bases from J, the gap between germline ends came to 13 bases. CDR3 nucleotides: TGTGCCACCAGTGATTCGACCGGCTCGGGAGAGACCCAGTACTTC. Amino acid sequence: CATSDSTGSGETQYF.

This chain uses TRBV10-1 with TRBJ2-1; a possible D gene is TRBD2 (5 bases). The length of the CDR3 is 14 residues. Trimming shortened V by 4 bases and J by 2 bases, and 9 bases separated the two germline ends. Germline V gene sequence: CDR1 WNHNN, CDR2 SYGVQD (reference sequence). The CDR3 reads CASSGTGTYNEQFF. The CDR3 region has the DNA TGCGCCAGCAGTGGTACCGGGACCTACAATGAGCAGTTCTTC.

The chain combines TRBV11-2 with TRBJ1-4, with D possibly TRBD1 on 6 matching bases. This CDR3 is built from 15 residues. Per the germline V gene, CDR1 is SGHAT and CDR2 is FQNNGV. V lost 1 base to trimming and J lost 7 bases, with 13 bases between them. The CDR3 DNA follows: TGTGCCAGCAGCTTAGTCGGGGCCAGGGGTGAAAAACTGTTTTTT. This codes for CASSLVGARGEKLFF.

This rearrangement joins TRBV7-9 to TRBJ1-1, with TRBD1 matching over 7 bases. This CDR3 comprises 13 residues. J lost 9 bases, V lost 4 bases, and 8 bases had no gene match. In germline, CDR1 is SEHNR, CDR2 FQNEAQ (reference sequence). Written as DNA, the CDR3 is TGTGCCAGCAGCTCAGACCAGGGACAGAAAGCTTTCTTT. It yields the protein CASSSDQGQKAFF.

The chain has TRBV2 and TRBJ2-2; D gene ambiguous. Germline loops: CDR1 SNHLY, CDR2 FYNNEI. The CDR3 is made up of 14 amino acids. V was pared by 6 bases and J by 6 bases, with 14 bases between. CDR3 in amino acids: CASRKEQLAGELFF. The CDR3 nucleotides read TGTGCCAGCAGGAAGGAACAGTTAGCCGGGGAGCTGTTTTTT.

J is TRBJ2-2 and V is TRBV2; 8 bases fit TRBD2. There are 16 residues in the CDR3. The germline gives CDR1 SNHLY, CDR2 FYNNEI. Trimming cost V 11 bases and J 6 bases; bases outside gene matches: 17. The CDR3 DNA sequence: TGTGCCGTGACGGGAGGGGTTTCATTCGGGGCCGGGGAGCTGTTTTTT. Encoded protein: CAVTGGVSFGAGELFF.

This clone was seen only once. This chain links TRBV6-5 with TRBJ1-1; D is ambiguous. V lost 6 bases and J lost 3, with 8 bases in between. This CDR3 is 12 amino acids long. Per germline, CDR1 MNHEY and CDR2 SVGAGI. The CDR3 loop reads CASSPSDTEAFF. In DNA, the CDR3 is TGTGCCAGCAGCCCGTCTGACACTGAAGCTTTCTTT.

The J gene is TRBJ2-3, the V gene TRBV2; D remains ambiguous. From germline, CDR1 is SNHLY and CDR2 FYNNEI. The CDR3 is 15 residues long. Trimming shortened V by 6 bases and J by 2 bases, and 15 bases separated the two germline ends. This CDR3 is CASRILRYDTDTQYF. In DNA, the CDR3 is TGTGCCAGCAGGATCCTTAGATACGACACAGATACGCAGTATTTT. The variable domain in full, completed from reference TRBV2 and TRBJ2-3, reads EPEVTQTPSHQVTQMGQEVILRCVPISNHLYFYWYRQILGQKVEFLVSFYNNEISEKSEIFDDQFSVERPDGSNFTLKIRSTKLEDSAMYFCASRILRYDTDTQYFGPGTRLTVL.

The chain is built from TRBV6-5 and TRBJ2-3, with 7 bases fitting TRBD1. The CDR3 is 14 amino acids. Germline CDR1 is MNHEY and CDR2 is SVGAGI. After removal of 10 bases from V and 2 bases from J, the junction contained 9 bases not matched to a gene. CDR3 nucleotide sequence: TGTGCCACCACACGGGACAGCAACACAGATACGCAGTATTTT. This encodes CATTRDSNTDTQYF.

The chain uses TRBV19 and TRBJ2-3; D possibly corresponds to TRBD1 (8 bases). The germline V and J ends were trimmed by 3 bases and 5 bases, with 15 bases remaining between them. There are 15 residues in the CDR3. CDR1 is LNHDA and CDR2 is SQIVND in the germline V gene (reference sequence). Here the CDR3 reads CASSIRTGGVDTQYF. Here the CDR3 DNA reads TGTGCCAGTAGTATTAGAACAGGGGGGGTAGATACGCAGTATTTT. Full variable domain (missing parts from reference TRBV19 and TRBJ2-3): DGGITQSPKYLFRKEGQNVTLSCEQNLNHDAMYWYRQDPGQGLRLIYYSQIVNDFQKGDIAEGYSVSREKKESFPLTVTSAQKNPTAFYLCASSIRTGGVDTQYFGPGTRLTVL.

This rearrangement joins TRBV18 to TRBJ2-1, with D possibly TRBD1 on 5 matching bases. Trimming left V 0 bases short and J 1 base short, with 7 bases between. This CDR3 is built from 15 residues. Looked up from germline, CDR1 is KGHSH and CDR2 is LQKENI. The CDR3, as DNA: TGTGCCAGCTCACCACCGCAGGGATCCTACAATGAGCAGTTCTTC. This codes for CASSPPQGSYNEQFF.

The V gene is TRBV5-1, the J gene TRBJ1-1; 10 bases fit TRBD1. CDR1 is SGHRS, CDR2 YFSETQ, per germline. V lost 4 bases, J lost 5 bases, and 8 bases stayed unmatched. CDR3 length: 15 amino acids. This chain's CDR3 is CASSIFGQGETEAFF. As DNA, the CDR3 is TGCGCCAGCAGCATTTTCGGACAGGGGGAAACTGAAGCTTTCTTT. Based on the CDR3 plus reference TRBV5-1 and TRBJ1-1, the full variable domain is KAGVTQTPRYLIKTRGQQVTLSCSPISGHRSVSWYQQTPGQGLQFLFEYFSETQRNKGNFPGRFSGRQFSNSRSEMNVSTLELGDSALYLCASSIFGQGETEAFFGQGTRLTVV.

The chain uses TRBV19 and TRBJ1-1, with unresolved D. The CDR3 length is 13 residues. V lost 7 bases and J 4 bases, leaving 13 bases between the germline ends. CDR1 LNHDA and CDR2 SQIVND come from the germline V gene (reference sequence). CDR3 region: CASTRQDFTEAFF. As DNA, the CDR3 is TGTGCCAGTACCCGTCAGGATTTCACTGAAGCTTTCTTT.

The V call is TRBV30, the J call TRBJ2-3; D is uncertain. The ends were cut back, 0 bases at V and 0 bases at J, with 10 bases in the middle. Germline assignment: CDR1 GTSNPN and CDR2 SVGIG (reference sequence). CDR3 length: 15 amino acids. CDR3 protein: CAWSVRMVSTDTQYF. CDR3 bases: TGTGCCTGGAGTGTGCGTATGGTAAGCACAGATACGCAGTATTTT.

This chain connects TRBV19 to TRBJ2-1; a possible D gene is TRBD2 (5 bases). The germline CDR1 and CDR2 sequences are LNHDA and SQIVND (reference sequence). V lost 7 bases to trimming and J lost 0 bases, with 13 bases between them. The CDR3 runs to 15 residues. The DNA of the CDR3 is TGTGCCAGTACCCAGGACTTCTACTCCTACAATGAGCAGTTCTTC. Amino acid sequence: CASTQDFYSYNEQFF.

The V and J genes are TRBV5-1 and TRBJ2-1; weak D call: TRBD1 (7 bases). Germline lookup yields CDR1 SGHRS and CDR2 YFSETQ. The CDR3 is 15 residues long. Between the trimmed V and J ends, which lost 0 bases and 3 bases, there was a span of 10 bases. The CDR3 sequence: CASSLVQGGYNEQFF. The CDR3 region has the DNA TGCGCCAGCAGCTTGGTCCAGGGGGGCTACAATGAGCAGTTCTTC.

This clone was found once. The CDR3 DNA reads as TGTGCCAGCAGTTTAATAGGGAGGGGCACCGGGGAGCTGTTTTTT. The encoded protein is CASSLIGRGTGELFF. The rearrangement uses TRBV27 and TRBJ2-2; 7 bases align to TRBD2. The CDR3 covers 15 residues. CDR1 and CDR2 (germline): MNHEY, SMNVEV (reference sequence). The V segment lost 2 bases and the J segment 4 bases; nucleotides outside the gene matches: 4.

This clone was recorded once. The chain uses TRBV5-1 and TRBJ1-2; the D gene is possibly TRBD1 (5 bases). The V gene's germline CDR1 is SGHRS and CDR2 YFSETQ. V shed 1 base and J shed 5 bases, with 24 bases lying between them. This CDR3 is 18 amino acids long. The CDR3 DNA reads TGCGCCAGCAGCTTGCCACCCCCGGGGGTCCAGGGCGGGTATGGCTACACCTTC. This gives the protein CASSLPPPGVQGGYGYTF.

The rearrangement uses TRBV5-5 and TRBJ2-7; 7 nucleotides match TRBD1. Germline V CDR1 and CDR2: SGHKS, YYEKEE (reference sequence). This CDR3 spans 15 amino acids. Losses at the gene ends were 4 bases for V and 3 bases for J; bases not matched to a gene: 10. The CDR3 DNA reads TGTGCCAGCAGCCCTCCCGGGACAGTCTTCTACGAGCAGTACTTC. This gives the protein CASSPPGTVFYEQYF.

The rearrangement joins TRBV10-3 to TRBJ2-1; tentative D call: TRBD1 (6 bases). The germline gives CDR1 ENHRY, CDR2 SYGVKD. CDR3 length equals 13 residues. The V end was cut by 4 bases, the J end by 5 bases, with 9 bases between. CDR3 protein: CAISVAGDNEQFF. CDR3 nucleotides: TGTGCCATCAGTGTCGCAGGGGACAATGAGCAGTTCTTC.

Concerning this clone: A single base separates this from a much larger clone, so it may be a read error. Additional DNA sequences in this sample encode the identical CDR3. The chain carries TRBV5-5 and TRBJ1-1; tentative D call: TRBD1 (5 bases). Between the trimmed V and J ends, which lost 4 bases and 2 bases, there was a span of 9 bases. Germline V gene data show CDR1 as SGHKS and CDR2 as YYEKEE (reference sequence). The CDR3 spans 13 residues. The chain's CDR3 is CASSLGGNTEAFF. Written as DNA, the CDR3 is TGTGCCAGCAGCCTCGGGGGTAACACTGAAGCTTTCTTT. Full variable domain (missing parts from reference TRBV5-5 and TRBJ1-1): DAGVTQSPTHLIKTRGQQVTLRCSPISGHKSVSWYQQVLGQGPQFIFQYYEKEERGRGNFPDRFSARQFPNYSSELNVNALLLGDSALYLCASSLGGNTEAFFGQGTRLTVV.

The chain employs TRBV5-6 and TRBJ2-3; 10 nucleotides agree with TRBD2. Germline V CDR1 and CDR2: SGHDT, YYEEEE. V dropped 4 bases and J dropped 2; count of bases not matched to a gene: 10. The CDR3 has 17 residues. The CDR3: CASSLAGLAAFTDTQYF. CDR3 nucleotides: TGTGCCAGCAGCCTGGCCGGACTAGCGGCTTTCACAGATACGCAGTATTTT.